The table lists the clone carrying this TCR beta chain with a count of one. The data are from a study of Ad26.COV2.S vaccination and SARS-CoV-2 variants. Treatment noted: some 19 received Ad26.COV2.S at low or high dose, single or two shots; roughly 5 received placebo; per-sample allocation not given. Samples were taken on day 63 after the first vaccine or placebo injection. V lost 0 bases to trimming and J lost 4 bases; unmatched junction nucleotides: 3. From germline, CDR1 is SGHRS and CDR2 YFSETQ. The CDR3 contains 15 residues. This table comes from immunoSEQ multiplex PCR, and its TCRdb copy is limited to in-frame clones, with some not included. The table records 350,000 to 450,000 clones, over 75% of them present only once.

The sample here was peripheral blood, taken in a trial of Ad26.COV2.S vaccine versus placebo. The chain carries TRBV5-1 and TRBJ1-4, with 7 bases fitting TRBD1. The TCR comes from a person aged 18-60 years who received the Ad26.COV2.S COVID-19 vaccine or a placebo. CDR3 protein: CASSLAGQFNEKLFF. In nucleotides, the CDR3 is TGCGCCAGCAGCTTGGCGGGACAGTTTAATGAAAAACTGTTTTTT. Variable domain in full (rest from reference TRBV5-1 and TRBJ1-4): KAGVTQTPRYLIKTRGQQVTLSCSPISGHRSVSWYQQTPGQGLQFLFEYFSETQRNKGNFPGRFSGRQFSNSRSEMNVSTLELGDSALYLCASSLAGQFNEKLFFGSGTQLSVL.